A selection of T cell receptor beta chains follows, all from one sample in a study of blood T cell repertoires in COVID-19. Assay: immunoSEQ multiplex PCR; the TCRdb copy retains only in-frame clones and omits some. The repertoire includes 150,000 to 200,000 clones, more than 75% of them detected once, and nearly 2.5% sits in the top ten. Sequencing was performed on peripheral blood. The receptor set was obtained from a man between 35 and 55 years old with active or convalescent COVID-19. Each CDR3 is given with its conserved first and last residue. The order of the fields is clone size, V gene, D gene, J gene, CDR3 protein, CDR3 DNA. A D gene is named only where the DNA matches it firmly. The size field is filled for only some rows; it gives once, few, many or a size class.

>NA|TRBV7-9|TRBD1|TRBJ1-1
CASSLGQGLTEAFF
TGTGCCAGCAGCTTAGGACAGGGACTCACTGAAGCTTTCTTT
>NA|TRBV7-8|NA|TRBJ1-3
CASSPYRVLPSSSRGNTIYF
TGTGCCAGCAGCCCCTACAGGGTCCTCCCTTCGTCAAGCAGGGGAAACACCATATATTTT
>few|TRBV4-1|NA|TRBJ1-4
CASSQGRGLEEKLFF
TGCGCCAGCAGCCAAGGGCGGGGGCTAGAGGAAAAACTGTTTTTT
>NA|TRBV5-1|NA|TRBJ1-3
CASSLDGGAGNTIYF
TGCGCCAGCAGCCTGGACGGGGGGGCTGGAAACACCATATATTTT
>NA|TRBV6-5|NA|TRBJ1-2
CASSLGGNYGYTF
TGTGCCAGCAGTTTAGGCGGAAACTATGGCTACACCTTC
>NA|TRBV20-1|NA|TRBJ1-1
CSGRGNTEAFF
TGCAGTGGACGGGGGAACACTGAAGCTTTCTTT
>NA|TRBV11-3|TRBD1|TRBJ1-1
CASSRSGGGFPTEAFF
TGTGCCAGCAGCCGATCGGGAGGGGGCTTTCCCACTGAAGCTTTCTTT
>NA|TRBV11-3|NA|TRBJ2-5
CASSPGVRETQYF
TGTGCCAGCAGCCCCGGGGTGAGAGAGACCCAGTACTTC
>NA|TRBV25-1|NA|TRBJ2-3
CASSEGGGGTRRYTQYF
TGTGCCAGCAGTGAAGGGGGCGGTGGCACTCGACGTTATACGCAGTATTTT
>NA|TRBV28|NA|TRBJ1-3
CASRLQGTSGNTIYF
TGTGCCAGCAGGTTACAGGGTACCTCTGGAAACACCATATATTTT
>NA|TRBV3-1/TRBV3-2|NA|TRBJ1-5
CASSQGTVPNQPQHF
TGTGCCAGCAGCCAAGGGACAGTCCCCAATCAGCCCCAGCATTTT
>NA|TRBV7-8|NA|TRBJ1-2
CASSPRELSNYGYTF
TGTGCCAGCAGCCCCCGGGAGCTCTCTAACTATGGCTACACCTTC
>NA|TRBV10-2|TRBD1|TRBJ1-1
CASSEPGTAEAFF
TGCGCCAGCAGTGAGCCCGGGACAGCTGAAGCTTTCTTT
>NA|TRBV9|TRBD2|TRBJ2-1
CASSVTGTSAGDEQFF
TGTGCCAGCAGCGTAACCGGGACTAGCGCGGGGGATGAGCAGTTCTTC
>NA|TRBV29-1|NA|TRBJ2-7
CSARQDLYEQYF
TGCAGCGCGAGACAGGACCTCTACGAGCAGTACTTC
>NA|TRBV5-8|NA|TRBJ1-5
CASSLAYESVYNQPQHF
TGTGCCAGCAGCTTGGCCTATGAGTCGGTATACAATCAGCCCCAGCATTTT
>NA|TRBV7-8|TRBD1|TRBJ2-1
CASSFTTGRTGSLRGHNEQFF
TGTGCCAGCAGCTTTACAACGGGGCGGACAGGGTCCCTTCGAGGGCACAATGAGCAGTTCTTC
>few|TRBV7-6|NA|TRBJ2-5
CASSLSVKQGPYQETQYF
TGTGCCAGCAGCTTAAGTGTTAAACAGGGACCGTACCAAGAGACCCAGTACTTC